The rows below give T cell receptor beta chains drawn from one sample of a study of T cell repertoires in cytomegalovirus infection. Their antigen targets remain unknown. Via MiXCR, TCRdb re-called the reads, giving one row per CDR3 protein. The data show approximately 76,000 distinct CDR3 sequences, roughly a quarter seen once. This specimen consisted of CD8+ T cells from cultured PBMCs, obtained from culture after CMV antigen stimulation. The source is a human donor in good health (CMV status not recorded). Some clones in this sample may be carry-over from other donors' samples. Each CDR3 is given with its conserved first and last residue. The D gene is left open where the match is weak. The size entry is marked missing in some rows and otherwise reads once, few, many or a size class.

d_gene | j_gene | v_gene | abundance | len | CDR3aa | CDR3nt
TRBD1 | TRBJ1-1 | TRBV7-9 | few | 14 | CASSEDRGSPEAFF | TGTGCCAGCAGCGAGGACAGGGGGTCCCCTGAAGCTTTCTTT
NA | TRBJ2-3 | TRBV7-3 | NA | 13 | CASSPASTDTQYF | TGTGCCAGCAGCCCGGCGAGCACAGATACGCAGTATTTT
TRBD1 | TRBJ2-7 | TRBV7-8 | many | 14 | CASSFRQGANEQYF | TGTGCCAGCAGCTTTAGACAGGGGGCGAACGAGCAGTACTTC
NA | TRBJ1-1 | TRBV12-3/TRBV12-4 | few | 16 | CASSEVGPHQLKKAFF | TGTGCCAGCAGCGAAGTGGGGCCCCACCAATTAAAGAAAGCTTTCTTT
TRBD2 | TRBJ2-7 | TRBV19 | NA | 16 | CASSIDFLAGSYEQYF | TGTGCCAGTAGTATAGATTTTCTAGCGGGGAGCTACGAGCAGTACTTC
TRBD1 | TRBJ1-5 | TRBV20-1 | few | 16 | CSARVEGQGAEQPQHF | TGCAGTGCTAGAGTTGAGGGACAGGGGGCCGAACAGCCCCAGCATTTT
NA | TRBJ1-1 | TRBV20-1 | NA | 14 | CSAPRGPGSTEAFF | TGCAGTGCTCCGAGGGGTCCGGGAAGCACTGAAGCTTTCTTT
TRBD2 | TRBJ2-3 | TRBV6-1 | NA | 17 | CASSRFGLAESTDTQYF | TGTGCCAGCAGTCGCTTTGGACTAGCGGAGAGCACAGATACGCAGTATTTT
NA | TRBJ2-1 | TRBV4-1 | NA | 15 | CASSLTPREWSEQFF | TGCGCCAGCAGCTTGACGCCTCGGGAGTGGAGTGAGCAGTTCTTC
NA | TRBJ2-7 | TRBV5-6 | few | 14 | CASSLRWESYEQYF | TGTGCCAGCAGCTTGCGTTGGGAGTCCTACGAGCAGTACTTC